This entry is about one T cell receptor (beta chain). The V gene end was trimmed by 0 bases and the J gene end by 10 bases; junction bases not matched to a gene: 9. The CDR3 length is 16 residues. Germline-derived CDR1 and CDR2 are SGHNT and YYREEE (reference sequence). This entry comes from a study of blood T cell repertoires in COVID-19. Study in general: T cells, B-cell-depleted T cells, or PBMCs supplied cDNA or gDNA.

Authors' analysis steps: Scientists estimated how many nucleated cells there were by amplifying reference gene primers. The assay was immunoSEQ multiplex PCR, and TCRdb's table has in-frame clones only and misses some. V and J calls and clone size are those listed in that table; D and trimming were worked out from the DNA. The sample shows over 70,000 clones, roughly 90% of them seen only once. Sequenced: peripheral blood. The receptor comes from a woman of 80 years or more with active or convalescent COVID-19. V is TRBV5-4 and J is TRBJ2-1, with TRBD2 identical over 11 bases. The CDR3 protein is CASSLGGSGRAYEQFF. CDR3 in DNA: TGTGCCAGCAGCTTGGGCGGTAGCGGGAGGGCCTACGAGCAGTTCTTC.